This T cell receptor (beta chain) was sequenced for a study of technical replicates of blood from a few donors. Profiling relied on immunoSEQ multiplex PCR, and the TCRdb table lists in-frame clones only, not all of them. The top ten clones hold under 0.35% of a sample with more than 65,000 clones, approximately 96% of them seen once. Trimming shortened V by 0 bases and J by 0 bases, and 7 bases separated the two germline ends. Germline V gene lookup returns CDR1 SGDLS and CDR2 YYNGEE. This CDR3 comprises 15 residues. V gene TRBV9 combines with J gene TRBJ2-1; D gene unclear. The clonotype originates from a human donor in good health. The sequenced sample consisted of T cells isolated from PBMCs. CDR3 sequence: CASSVALSSYNEQFF. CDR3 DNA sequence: TGTGCCAGCAGCGTAGCCTTGAGCTCCTACAATGAGCAGTTCTTC.